These 15 T cell receptor beta chains were sequenced from one sample in a study of shared clonotypes between healthy human individuals. Assay: immunoSEQ multiplex PCR; the TCRdb copy retains only in-frame clones and omits some. The sample records 2.3 million or so clones, just over 90% being singletons. The material sequenced was naive CD4+ T cells from PBMCs. Indicated subset: CD45RA+ positively selected. The receptors were sampled from a man between 18 and 35 years old in good health. Some clones in this sample may be carry-over from other donors' samples.

The chain combines TRBV27 with TRBJ1-1; D is ambiguous. Per the germline V gene, CDR1 is MNHEY and CDR2 is SMNVEV (reference sequence). V dropped 0 bases and J dropped 4 bases, with 9 bases sitting between them. This CDR3 spans 14 amino acids. Here the CDR3 reads CASSLSGGITEAFF. CDR3 coding DNA: TGTGCCAGCAGTTTATCAGGCGGGATCACTGAAGCTTTCTTT.

V gene TRBV5-4 combines with J gene TRBJ1-1; D is unresolved. Trimming cost V 5 bases and J 5 bases, with 19 bases left between them. The germline gives CDR1 SGHNT, CDR2 YYREEE (reference sequence). The CDR3 consists of 15 residues. The chain's CDR3 is CASSYFSNMGTEAFF. CDR3 DNA: TGTGCCAGCAGTTATTTTTCTAACATGGGAACTGAAGCTTTCTTT.

This chain connects TRBV2 to TRBJ2-3, with TRBD2 matching over 7 bases. V lost 7 bases, J lost 2 bases, and 9 bases stayed unmatched. The CDR3 has 15 amino acids. Germline V lookup: CDR1 SNHLY, CDR2 FYNNEI. The CDR3 is CASNFGGSTTDTQYF. The CDR3 DNA reads TGTGCCAGCAATTTTGGCGGGAGTACCACAGATACGCAGTATTTT.

In its sample, this clone was seen once. This rearrangement joins TRBV18 to TRBJ1-3; 9 bases line up with TRBD1. Germline values: CDR1 KGHSH, CDR2 LQKENI. The CDR3 has 16 residues. The V and J ends lost 6 bases and 0 bases, in that order; junction bases with no gene match: 6. The CDR3 bases are TGTGCCAGCTCCCTAGGGACAGGGCCCTCTGGAAACACCATATATTTT. It translates to CASSLGTGPSGNTIYF.

The V gene is TRBV5-1, the J gene TRBJ2-7; D remains unclear. Between the trimmed V and J ends, which lost 5 bases and 0 bases, there was a span of 15 bases. Germline-derived CDR1 and CDR2 are SGHRS and YFSETQ. The CDR3 has 15 amino acids. As DNA, the CDR3 is TGCGCCAGCAGAGGGTCCGACGTCTTCTCCTACGAGCAGTACTTC. It translates to CASRGSDVFSYEQYF. Based on the CDR3 plus reference TRBV5-1 and TRBJ2-7, the full variable domain is KAGVTQTPRYLIKTRGQQVTLSCSPISGHRSVSWYQQTPGQGLQFLFEYFSETQRNKGNFPGRFSGRQFSNSRSEMNVSTLELGDSALYLCASRGSDVFSYEQYFGPGTRLTVT.

Details on this clone: The sample holds other DNA sequences that translate to the same CDR3. The V call is TRBV14, the J call TRBJ2-7; the D gene is possibly TRBD2 (5 bases). This CDR3 contains 12 residues. Between the trimmed V and J ends, which lost 3 bases and 4 bases, there was a span of 7 bases. Germline V gene lookup returns CDR1 SGHDN and CDR2 FVKESK. The CDR3 reads CASSQSGYEQYF. The CDR3 region has the DNA TGTGCCAGCAGCCAGAGCGGTTACGAGCAGTACTTC.

The sample holds one count of this clone. The same CDR3 arises from other DNA sequences in this sample as well. The rearrangement joins TRBV29-1 to TRBJ1-5; TRBD1 aligns across 10 bases. Germline V gene lookup returns CDR1 SQVTM and CDR2 ANQGSEA. V lost 4 bases and J lost 4; bases outside the gene matches: 1. The CDR3 loop spans 13 amino acids. The CDR3 is CSVGDRGNQPQHF. The CDR3 DNA is TGCAGCGTTGGGGACAGGGGTAATCAGCCCCAGCATTTT. Full variable domain (missing parts from reference TRBV29-1 and TRBJ1-5): SAVISQKPSRDICQRGTSLTIQCQVDSQVTMMFWYRQQPGQSLTLIATANQGSEATYESGFVIDKFPISRPNLTFSTLTVSNMSPEDSSIYLCSVGDRGNQPQHFGDGTRLSIL.

The chain carries TRBV28 and TRBJ1-1, with 7 bases matching TRBD1. CDR1 is MDHEN and CDR2 is SYDVKM in the germline V gene. The CDR3 loop spans 15 amino acids. V shed 5 bases, J shed 3 bases, and the junction held 9 bases outside the gene matches. The CDR3 spells CASSGGGISDTEAFF. The CDR3 coding sequence is TGTGCCAGCAGTGGAGGGGGCATATCAGACACTGAAGCTTTCTTT.

V gene TRBV4-1 combines with J gene TRBJ2-3, with 12 bases fitting TRBD2. CDR3 size: 22 residues. Per germline, CDR1 MGHRA and CDR2 YSYEKL. V dropped 0 bases and J dropped 1; count of bases not matched to a gene: 17. The CDR3 region has the DNA TGCGCCAGCAGCCAAGAGAAGGGTACTAGCGGGAGGTTGGGGGCGGGCACAGATACGCAGTATTTT. The encoded protein is CASSQEKGTSGRLGAGTDTQYF.

The CDR3 DNA reads as TGTGCCAGCAAAAGGGACTTGGGGGAGCTGTTTTTT. Amino acids: CASKRDLGELFF. This chain uses TRBV2 with TRBJ2-2; perhaps TRBD2 as D (6 bases). Germline loops: CDR1 SNHLY, CDR2 FYNNEI. V lost 7 bases to trimming and J lost 8 bases, with 11 bases between them. The CDR3 spans 12 residues.

The CDR3 bases are TGTGCCAGCTCGCAACGACAGGGCTCGGTTGAGCAGTTCTTC. Its translation is CASSQRQGSVEQFF. J is TRBJ2-1 and V is TRBV18; 7 bases align to TRBD1. CDR3 size: 14 residues. V was pared by 6 bases and J by 9 bases, with 11 bases of the junction left unmatched. Germline assignment: CDR1 KGHSH and CDR2 LQKENI.

This chain connects TRBV28 to TRBJ2-5; tentatively, D is TRBD1 (5 bases). This CDR3 is built from 13 residues. The V gene's germline CDR1 is MDHEN and CDR2 SYDVKM. V gave up 2 bases and J gave up 5 bases, with 9 bases separating them. CDR3 in amino acids: CASSLRGAETQYF. As DNA, the CDR3 is TGTGCCAGCAGTTTAAGGGGCGCCGAGACCCAGTACTTC.

The chain has TRBV6-5 and TRBJ2-2, with 8 nucleotides matching TRBD1. The CDR3 is 16 amino acids. V dropped 3 bases and J dropped 6; count of bases not matched to a gene: 9. Germline V lookup: CDR1 MNHEY, CDR2 SVGAGI. The DNA for the CDR3 is TGTGCCAGCAGTTATTCCGCAGGGGGCGTATCCGGGGAGCTGTTTTTT. It translates to CASSYSAGGVSGELFF.

This clone was recorded only once. The genes are TRBV4-2 and TRBJ2-2; D unclear. Germline V gives CDR1 LGHNA, CDR2 YNFKEQ. V lost 0 bases and J lost 4, with 15 bases in between. The CDR3 consists of 17 residues. In DNA, the CDR3 is TGTGCCAGCAGCCAAGATAGAAGGGCCAGAGGCACCGGGGAGCTGTTTTTT. Translated: CASSQDRRARGTGELFF.

The V and J genes are TRBV28 and TRBJ2-4; 10 nucleotides agree with TRBD2. The CDR3 is made up of 19 amino acids. After removal of 5 bases from V and 0 bases from J, the junction contained 13 bases not matched to a gene. In germline, CDR1 is MDHEN, CDR2 SYDVKM. The DNA of the CDR3 is TGTGCCAGCAGTAGAGGGTCCTTAGCGGGAGGCCTAGCCAAAAACATTCAGTACTTC. Protein sequence: CASSRGSLAGGLAKNIQYF.